The rows below give T cell receptor beta chains drawn from one sample of a study of T cell responses to AZD1222 COVID-19 vaccine. The repertoire was sequenced with immunoSEQ multiplex PCR; TCRdb's copy has only in-frame clones and lacks some. The sample yields 90,000 to 110,000 clones, around 90% seen once. The sequencing here drew on peripheral blood, taken on day 0 of AZD1222 vaccination. Receptors originate from an adult in good health. Each CDR3 is given with its conserved first and last residue. The D gene is left open where the match is weak. Rows may omit the clone size; those that give it use once, few, many or a size class.

CDR3 DNA: TGTGCCAGCAGCTTAGACGGGGGAGCCACTGAAGCTTTCTTT
CDR3 protein: CASSLDGGATEAFF
J gene: TRBJ1-1
clone size: -
D gene: -
V gene: TRBV11-3

CDR3 DNA: TGTGCCAGCAGCCTGTCGGGACAGGGGGCGAGTGAGCAGTACTTC
CDR3 protein: CASSLSGQGASEQYF
J gene: TRBJ2-7
clone size: once
D gene: TRBD1
V gene: TRBV11-2

CDR3 DNA: TGTGCCAGTAGTAGACGAGGTACAACCGGGGAGCTGTTTTTT
CDR3 protein: CASSRRGTTGELFF
J gene: TRBJ2-2
clone size: -
D gene: -
V gene: TRBV19

CDR3 DNA: TGTGCCAGCAGCTCTGGACAGGGCGGTGAAGCTTTCTTT
CDR3 protein: CASSSGQGGEAFF
J gene: TRBJ1-1
clone size: -
D gene: TRBD1
V gene: TRBV7-9

CDR3 DNA: TGTGCCAGCAGCTTAGCCGGGACAGGTTCCTACAATGAGCAGTTCTTC
CDR3 protein: CASSLAGTGSYNEQFF
J gene: TRBJ2-1
clone size: once
D gene: TRBD1
V gene: TRBV7-9

CDR3 DNA: TGTGCCAGCAGTGAAGCCCGGGCCTCAAATCAGCCCCAGCATTTT
CDR3 protein: CASSEARASNQPQHF
J gene: TRBJ1-5
clone size: -
D gene: -
V gene: TRBV2

CDR3 DNA: TGTGCCAGCAGCTTGGGACAGGGTGAAGGACAGCCCCAGCATTTT
CDR3 protein: CASSLGQGEGQPQHF
J gene: TRBJ1-5
clone size: -
D gene: TRBD1
V gene: TRBV7-9

CDR3 DNA: TGTGCCAGCAGGCGGGGGGGCACGAACACTGAAGCTTTCTTT
CDR3 protein: CASRRGGTNTEAFF
J gene: TRBJ1-1
clone size: -
D gene: -
V gene: TRBV27

CDR3 DNA: TGTGCCATCCGTGGGAATTCGGGGGGGACCCTATACAATGAGCAGTTCTTC
CDR3 protein: CAIRGNSGGTLYNEQFF
J gene: TRBJ2-1
clone size: -
D gene: TRBD2
V gene: TRBV10-3

CDR3 DNA: TGTGCCAGCACCAAGGACAGCTATAGCAATCAGCCCCAGCATTTT
CDR3 protein: CASTKDSYSNQPQHF
J gene: TRBJ1-5
clone size: -
D gene: -
V gene: TRBV6-5

CDR3 DNA: TGTGCCAGCTCACCACCGGGGCCCGAGGGGCAGCCCCAGCATTTT
CDR3 protein: CASSPPGPEGQPQHF
J gene: TRBJ1-5
clone size: -
D gene: -
V gene: TRBV18

CDR3 DNA: TGTGCCAGTAGTGTTCCCGGGACAGGGGGCGCATCGAGGAATGAGCAGTTCTTC
CDR3 protein: CASSVPGTGGASRNEQFF
J gene: TRBJ2-1
clone size: -
D gene: TRBD1
V gene: TRBV19

CDR3 DNA: TGTGCCATCAGTGAGCAGGGGTCAAATGAGCAGTTCTTC
CDR3 protein: CAISEQGSNEQFF
J gene: TRBJ2-1
clone size: -
D gene: -
V gene: TRBV10-3

CDR3 DNA: TGCGCCAGCAGTACAGGGGGCGCTTCCTACGAGCAGTACTTC
CDR3 protein: CASSTGGASYEQYF
J gene: TRBJ2-7
clone size: -
D gene: TRBD1
V gene: TRBV10-1

CDR3 DNA: TGTGCCATCAGTGAGTACCTAGCTACCGGGGAGCTGTTTTTT
CDR3 protein: CAISEYLATGELFF
J gene: TRBJ2-2
clone size: once
D gene: -
V gene: TRBV10-3

CDR3 DNA: TGCAGTGCTAGAGAGAGCACTGAAGCTTTCTTT
CDR3 protein: CSARESTEAFF
J gene: TRBJ1-1
clone size: -
D gene: -
V gene: TRBV20-1

CDR3 DNA: TGTGCCACCAGCAGAGATACCGGGCTCGATTCACCCCTCCACTTT
CDR3 protein: CATSRDTGLDSPLHF
J gene: TRBJ1-6
clone size: -
D gene: -
V gene: TRBV15

CDR3 DNA: TGTGCCAGCAGCTGGGCCCTTGGAGCTGAAGCTTTCTTT
CDR3 protein: CASSWALGAEAFF
J gene: TRBJ1-1
clone size: -
D gene: -
V gene: TRBV11-2

CDR3 DNA: TGCGCCAGCAGTGGACTAGTGGCCAATGAGCAGTTCTTC
CDR3 protein: CASSGLVANEQFF
J gene: TRBJ2-1
clone size: -
D gene: -
V gene: TRBV10-1

CDR3 DNA: TGTGCCAGCAGCTCTTACAGCGAGGTTGAAAAACTGTTTTTT
CDR3 protein: CASSSYSEVEKLFF
J gene: TRBJ1-4
clone size: -
D gene: -
V gene: TRBV7-2

CDR3 DNA: TGTGCCAGCAGCTTCCCGAGACTAGCGGGGGCGGGAGATACGCAGTATTTT
CDR3 protein: CASSFPRLAGAGDTQYF
J gene: TRBJ2-3
clone size: -
D gene: TRBD2
V gene: TRBV7-2

CDR3 DNA: TGTGCCAGCAGCCGCTCCGGGGCAACTAATGAAAAACTGTTTTTT
CDR3 protein: CASSRSGATNEKLFF
J gene: TRBJ1-4
clone size: -
D gene: -
V gene: TRBV2

CDR3 DNA: TGTGCCAGCAGCTTGGGAGGTCAGGGAAGAGCTGAAGCTTTCTTT
CDR3 protein: CASSLGGQGRAEAFF
J gene: TRBJ1-1
clone size: -
D gene: -
V gene: TRBV5-4

CDR3 DNA: TGTGCCATCCAGGGGTACGGCTACACCTTC
CDR3 protein: CAIQGYGYTF
J gene: TRBJ1-2
clone size: -
D gene: -
V gene: TRBV10-3

CDR3 DNA: TGTGCCAGCAGCCCCCGACTAGCGGGAGAACGCGAGCAGTACTTC
CDR3 protein: CASSPRLAGEREQYF
J gene: TRBJ2-7
clone size: -
D gene: TRBD2
V gene: TRBV4-2

CDR3 DNA: TGTGCCAGCAGTCGACAGGAGCACTACGAGCAGTACTTC
CDR3 protein: CASSRQEHYEQYF
J gene: TRBJ2-7
clone size: -
D gene: -
V gene: TRBV6-5

CDR3 DNA: TGTGCCAGCAGTCAGGGGGGGTATAATTCACCCCTCCACTTT
CDR3 protein: CASSQGGYNSPLHF
J gene: TRBJ1-6
clone size: -
D gene: TRBD1
V gene: TRBV2

CDR3 DNA: TGCGCCAGCAGTGAGGGAGGGGCCTCCGATCAGCCCCAGCATTTT
CDR3 protein: CASSEGGASDQPQHF
J gene: TRBJ1-5
clone size: -
D gene: -
V gene: TRBV10-1

CDR3 DNA: TGTGCCAGCAGCATGAGGGACAGGGATGTTTCACCCCTCCACTTT
CDR3 protein: CASSMRDRDVSPLHF
J gene: TRBJ1-6
clone size: -
D gene: TRBD1
V gene: TRBV6-5